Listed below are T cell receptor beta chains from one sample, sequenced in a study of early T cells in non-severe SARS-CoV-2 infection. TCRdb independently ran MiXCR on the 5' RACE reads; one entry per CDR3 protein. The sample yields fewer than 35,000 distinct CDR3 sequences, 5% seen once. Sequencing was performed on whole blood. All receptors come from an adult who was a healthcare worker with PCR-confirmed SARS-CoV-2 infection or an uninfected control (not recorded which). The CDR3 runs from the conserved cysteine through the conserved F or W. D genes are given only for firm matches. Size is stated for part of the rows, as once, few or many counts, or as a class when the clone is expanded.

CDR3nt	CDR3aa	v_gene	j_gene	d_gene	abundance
TGCAGTGTGAGCAGCCATCTCAATCAGCCCCAGCATTTT	CSVSSHLNQPQHF	TRBV20-1	TRBJ1-5	.	.
TGTGCCAGCAGCCAAGATCTGTGGGCGGCGCGGCTACTCTTC	CASSQDLWAARLLF	TRBV3-1	TRBJ2-1	.	few
TGTGCCAGCAGCTTAGGCGGGACAGGGAGTTATACGCAGTATTTT	CASSLGGTGSYTQYF	TRBV7-7	TRBJ2-3	TRBD1	many
TGTGCCAGCTCCTCCCGGGACGGCTCCTACGAGCAGTACTTC	CASSSRDGSYEQYF	TRBV7-2	TRBJ2-7	.	many
TGTGCCACCAGCAGAGGGGACAGGGGTAGATCCCTCCACTTT	CATSRGDRGRSLHF	TRBV15	TRBJ1-6	TRBD1	few
TGTGCCAGCAGTGGGGAAGGGTTGGGAGAGACCCAGTACTTC	CASSGEGLGETQYF	TRBV6-1	TRBJ2-5	.	few
TGTGCCAGCAGCTTAAGCACCTCTAACTATGGCTACACCTTC	CASSLSTSNYGYTF	TRBV11-2	TRBJ1-2	.	few
TGTGCCAGCAGCGTAAGGGCCCGTGGTCCGGGGAACACTGAAGCTTTCTTT	CASSVRARGPGNTEAFF	TRBV9	TRBJ1-1	.	many
TGCGCCAGCAGTGAGGGGACATTAATCTACAATCAGCCCCAGCATTTT	CASSEGTLIYNQPQHF	TRBV10-2	TRBJ1-5	.	many
TGTGCCAGCAGTTCGACGGCGAGCTCCTACGAGCAGTACTTC	CASSSTASSYEQYF	TRBV6-6	TRBJ2-7	.	.